Listed below are T cell receptor beta chains from one sample, sequenced in a study of cytomegalovirus exposure and HLA in healthy donors. Repertoires were generated with immunoSEQ multiplex PCR, while TCRdb's copy carries only in-frame clones and drops some. The table has roughly 190,000 clones, roughly 80% seen once. Sequenced material: PBMCs. The receptor set was obtained from a woman under 30 in good health and CMV-seronegative. The CDR3 runs from the conserved cysteine through the conserved F or W.

J	V	CDR3
TRBJ2-2	TRBV2	CASSETGLSTGELFF
TRBJ2-5	TRBV7-9	CASSLRGGRIQETQYF
TRBJ1-2	TRBV6-5	CASSEARGRGYTF
TRBJ1-1	TRBV6-5	CASTITGGANTEAFF
TRBJ1-2	TRBV4-1	CASSLTGANYGYTF
TRBJ2-2	TRBV6-1	CASSELAGELFF
TRBJ1-5	TRBV29-1	CSVVWRENQPQHF
-	TRBV19	CASSILGQGSYEQYF
TRBJ2-3	TRBV18	CASSQGDTQYF
TRBJ1-1	TRBV29-1	CSVAPSPWGETEAFF
TRBJ2-5	TRBV5-4	CASSLGLETQYF
TRBJ1-4	TRBV19	CASTDRAGEKLFF
TRBJ2-7	TRBV6-5	CASSYRRVGEQYF
TRBJ2-1	TRBV5-8	CASSLESVAGGPTGQFF
TRBJ1-6	TRBV6-5	CASSYNGGTLHF
TRBJ2-3	TRBV27	CASSDRTSGSTDTQYF
TRBJ2-3	TRBV19	CARSKRQRERVDTQYF
TRBJ2-1	TRBV18	CASSSGLAAYNEQFF
TRBJ1-4	TRBV6-5	CASSYSSGASEKLFF
TRBJ2-1	TRBV28	CASSLGPYNEQFF
TRBJ2-6	TRBV28	CATHISGANVLTF
TRBJ2-7	TRBV7-8	CASSLGISGGVYEQYF
TRBJ2-5	TRBV4-1	CASGLALEETQYF
TRBJ2-7	TRBV28	CASSFLAGGAYEQYF
TRBJ2-3	TRBV7-2	CASSLSSFRPDTQYF
TRBJ1-3	TRBV19	CASSTTRNTIYF
TRBJ2-7	TRBV7-9	CSSSLAGPGMEQYF
TRBJ1-5	TRBV4-1	CASSQGTGVGQPQHF
TRBJ2-7	TRBV19	CASSRNTFGGYEQYF
TRBJ2-1	TRBV6-1	CASSEWASGSADEQFF
TRBJ1-2	TRBV21-1	CASSKVLGTGGGRGYTF
TRBJ2-1	TRBV9	CASSVAGNNEQFF
-	TRBV19	CASRDRGGYEQYF
TRBJ1-2	TRBV2	CASSEAFQPYPNYGYTF
TRBJ1-1	TRBV7-8	CASSSPQLNTEAFF
TRBJ2-3	TRBV15	CATSRVQYGDYRHTQYF
TRBJ1-1	TRBV6-5	CASSYKRGTEAFF
TRBJ2-5	TRBV7-2	CASSPTPNGRAGFETQYF
TRBJ2-4	TRBV19	CASSGLAGMSIAKNIQYF
TRBJ1-2	TRBV19	CASRAPGQTNYGYTF
TRBJ1-5	TRBV28	CASSLSVQRQGEQPQHF
TRBJ1-1	TRBV19	CASRNPARRSGDTEAFF